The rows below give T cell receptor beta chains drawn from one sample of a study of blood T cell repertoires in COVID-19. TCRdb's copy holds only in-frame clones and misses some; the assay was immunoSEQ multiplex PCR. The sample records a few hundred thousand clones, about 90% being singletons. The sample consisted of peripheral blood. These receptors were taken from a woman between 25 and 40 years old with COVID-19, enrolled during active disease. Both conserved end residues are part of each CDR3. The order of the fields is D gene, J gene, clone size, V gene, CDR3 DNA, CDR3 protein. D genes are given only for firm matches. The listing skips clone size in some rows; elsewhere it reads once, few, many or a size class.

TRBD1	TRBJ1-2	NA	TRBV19	TGTGCCAGCCAAGTACAGGGGGCAGGATCCTATGGCTACACCTTC	CASQVQGAGSYGYTF
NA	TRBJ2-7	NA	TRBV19	TGTGCCAGTAGTAGCAGTCCACATGGGCCCTACGAGCAGTACTTC	CASSSSPHGPYEQYF
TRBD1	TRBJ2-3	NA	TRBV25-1	TGTGCCAGCAGTGAGGGGGGGACAGGGTTCACAGATACGCAGTATTTT	CASSEGGTGFTDTQYF
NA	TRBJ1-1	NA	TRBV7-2	TGTGCCAGCAGCTTAGATTACAGGGCGGACACTGAAGCTTTCTTT	CASSLDYRADTEAFF
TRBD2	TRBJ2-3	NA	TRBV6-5	TGTGCCAGCAGTTCCCCGGCTAGCGGAAGCACAGATACGCAGTATTTT	CASSSPASGSTDTQYF
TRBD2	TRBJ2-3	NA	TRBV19	TGTGCCAGTAGTATAGAGCTAGCGGGGGTAGATACGCAGTATTTT	CASSIELAGVDTQYF
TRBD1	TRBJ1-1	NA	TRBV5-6	TGTGCCAGCAGCTGGGGACAGGGTAGGGGCACTGAAGCTTTCTTT	CASSWGQGRGTEAFF
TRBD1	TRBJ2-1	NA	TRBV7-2	TGTGCCAGCAGCTTAAGGGGGCAGAGCTCCTACAATGAGCAGTTCTTC	CASSLRGQSSYNEQFF
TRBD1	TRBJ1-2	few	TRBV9	TGTGCCAGCAGCGCATCAAACAGGGGTCAAGCTAACTATGGCTACACCTTC	CASSASNRGQANYGYTF
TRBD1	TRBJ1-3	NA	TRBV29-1	TGCAGCGCACTGGACAGGGCGGACGGAAACACCATATATTTT	CSALDRADGNTIYF
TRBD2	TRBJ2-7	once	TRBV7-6	TGTGCCAGCAGCTTAGGACTAGCGGGGAGTACCTACGAGCAGTACTTC	CASSLGLAGSTYEQYF
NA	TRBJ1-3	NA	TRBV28	TGTGCCAGCACCGATTCGGGGGGAGGAAACACCATATATTTT	CASTDSGGGNTIYF
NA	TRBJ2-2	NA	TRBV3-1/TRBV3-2	TGTGCCAGCAGCCCTCCCAGGGGGCGACTAGCGGCGAACACCGGGGAGCTGTTTTTT	CASSPPRGRLAANTGELFF
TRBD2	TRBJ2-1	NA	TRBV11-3	TGTGCCAGCAGCTTAGCGGGAGGGCAGAATGAGCAGTTCTTC	CASSLAGGQNEQFF
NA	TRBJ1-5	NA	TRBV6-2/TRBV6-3	TGTGCCAGCAGTTACACAGGGATATCCAATCAGCCCCAGCATTTT	CASSYTGISNQPQHF
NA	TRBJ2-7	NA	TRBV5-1	TGCGCCAGCAGTCCCCAGGGGAATTACTACGAGCAGTACTTC	CASSPQGNYYEQYF
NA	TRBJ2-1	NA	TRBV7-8	TGTGCCAGCAGCCGAGGATCGAGGCGATCCAATGAGCAGTTCTTC	CASSRGSRRSNEQFF
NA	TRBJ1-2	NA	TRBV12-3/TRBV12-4	TGTGCCAGCTCGCCAACAGGGATCTATGGCTACACCTTC	CASSPTGIYGYTF
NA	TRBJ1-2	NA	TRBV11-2	TGTGCCAGCAGCCCCTGGGGGGGGGACTATGGCTACACCTTC	CASSPWGGDYGYTF
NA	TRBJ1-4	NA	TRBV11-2	TGTGCCAGCAGCTTAGAGAAGTTGGGGCGGGACCCACTGTTTTTT	CASSLEKLGRDPLFF
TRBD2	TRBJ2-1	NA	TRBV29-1	TGCAGCGTTGAACTAGCGGTAAGAAATGAGCAGTTCTTC	CSVELAVRNEQFF
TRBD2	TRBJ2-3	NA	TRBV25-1	TGTGCCAGCAGCCCAGGGAGGGTCAGAAGCACAGATACGCAGTATTTT	CASSPGRVRSTDTQYF
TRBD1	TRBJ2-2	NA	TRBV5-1	TGCGCCAGCAGAGGGACAGGGAACACCGGGGAGCTGTTTTTT	CASRGTGNTGELFF
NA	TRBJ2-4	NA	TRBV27	TGTGCCAGCAGTTTATTGTACAGGGCGGCCAAAAACATTCAGTACTTC	CASSLLYRAAKNIQYF
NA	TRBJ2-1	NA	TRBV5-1	TGCGCCAGCAGCTTGGAGGGGGAGCAGTTCTTC	CASSLEGEQFF
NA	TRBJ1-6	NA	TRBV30	TGTGCCTGGACCGCAACAGACCAATCACCCCTCCACTTT	CAWTATDQSPLHF